Following are 27 T cell receptor beta chains from one sample sequenced in a study of T cells in Graves' hyperthyroidism and ophthalmopathy. Researchers amplified the TCR beta CDR3 regions from RNA transcripts. Carried out on the TCR CDR3, a first-round RT-PCR used the HTBI primer set. MiXCR was run by TCRdb on the multiplex PCR reads, yielding one entry per CDR3 protein. The sample records hundreds of thousands of distinct CDR3 sequences, around 19% being singletons. Input material: blood. The receptors come from a woman in her fifties or sixties with Graves' hyperthyroidism that later progressed to Graves' ophthalmopathy.

This clonotype was recorded at least ten times. The chain has TRBV18 and TRBJ1-6, with TRBD1 identical over 9 bases. V dropped 3 bases and J dropped 7; count of bases not matched to a gene: 7. CDR3 length: 16 residues. Germline V gene lookup returns CDR1 KGHSH and CDR2 LQKENI. In nucleotides, the CDR3 is TGTGCCAGCTCACCTAGGGACAGGGTGGAAAATTCACCCCTCCACTTT. It translates to CASSPRDRVENSPLHF.

This clonotype has at least ten counts. Germline is not matched at one junction end, which may reflect a read error. The chain employs TRBV2 and TRBJ2-5, with TRBD2 matching 10 bases. The CDR3 is made up of 18 amino acids. Germline V gene data show CDR1 as SNHLY and CDR2 as FYNNEI. The CDR3 region has the DNA TGTGCCAGCACTGAAGGGCTAGCGGGGGCTTGGTCCCAAGAGACCCAGTACTTC. This translates into CASTEGLAGAWSQETQYF. Filled out from reference TRBV2 and TRBJ2-5, the complete variable domain reads EPEVTQTPSHQVTQMGQEVILRCVPISNHLYFYWYRQILGQKVEFLVSFYNNEISEKSEIFDDQFSVERPDGSNFTLKIRSTKLEDSAMYFCASTEGLAGAWSQETQYFGPGTRLLVL.

This clonotype was recorded at least ten times. The chain has TRBV5-1 and TRBJ2-1; D is undetermined. Between the trimmed V and J ends, which lost 5 bases and 4 bases, there was a span of 16 bases. Per the germline V gene, CDR1 is SGHRS and CDR2 is YFSETQ. The CDR3 totals 15 residues. The CDR3 sequence is CASSLVSGVYNEQFF. The CDR3 DNA reads TGCGCCAGCAGTCTGGTCTCTGGGGTATACAATGAGCAGTTCTTC.

This clonotype has a handful of counts. V and J are TRBV29-1 and TRBJ2-5, with 8 bases fitting TRBD2. Germline V gives CDR1 SQVTM, CDR2 ANQGSEA. The J segment lost 4 bases and the V segment lost 7 bases, leaving 17 bases of the junction unmatched. The CDR3 length is 16 residues. CDR3 nucleotide sequence: TGCAGCGCTGGAGGTGGTGGCGGGGGGACCGTAGAGACCCAGTACTTC. Its protein product is CSAGGGGGGTVETQYF. Full variable domain (rest looked up from reference TRBV29-1 and TRBJ2-5): SAVISQKPSRDICQRGTSLTIQCQVDSQVTMMFWYRQQPGQSLTLIATANQGSEATYESGFVIDKFPISRPNLTFSTLTVSNMSPEDSSIYLCSAGGGGGGTVETQYFGPGTRLLVL.

J is TRBJ1-1 and V is TRBV19, with TRBD1 matching 10 bases. Germline V gene lookup returns CDR1 LNHDA and CDR2 SQIVND (reference sequence). V trimming: 4 bases; J trimming: 1 base; junction bases outside the gene matches: 6. The CDR3 sequence is 16 residues long. The CDR3 nucleotides are TGTGCCAGTAGTAAGGGCTGGGACAGGGGGAACACTGAAGCTTTCTTT. Translation gives CASSKGWDRGNTEAFF.

At least ten counts were recorded for this clonotype. The chain links TRBV30 to TRBJ1-2; D perhaps matches TRBD1 (6 bases). This CDR3 contains 13 residues. Germline values: CDR1 GTSNPN, CDR2 SVGIG (reference sequence). Trimming took off 4 bases at V and 4 bases at J, with 13 bases between the two ends. CDR3 residues: CAWIGQRGYGYTF. DNA for the CDR3: TGTGCCTGGATCGGACAGAGGGGCTATGGCTACACCTTC.

Ten or more counts support this clonotype. The gene calls are TRBV5-4 and TRBJ1-1, with D hard to call. The CDR3 contains 14 residues. Per germline, CDR1 SGHNT and CDR2 YYREEE (reference sequence). Trimming took off 0 bases at V and 4 bases at J, with 10 bases between the two ends. CDR3 loop: CASSLVTAATEAFF. CDR3 DNA sequence: TGTGCCAGCAGCTTGGTAACGGCTGCCACTGAAGCTTTCTTT.

This clonotype has a count of ten or more. V is TRBV20-1 and J is TRBJ2-2, with D possibly matching TRBD2 (6 bases). This CDR3 contains 15 residues. Trimming cost V 6 bases and J 6 bases, with 20 bases left between them. CDR1 is DFQATT and CDR2 is SNEGSKA in the germline V gene (reference sequence). CDR3 coding DNA: TGCAGTGCAGAAACCGGGACTGGGCTTTCCGGGGAGCTGTTTTTT. Its protein product is CSAETGTGLSGELFF.

This clonotype was counted between two and nine times. This chain joins TRBV10-3 and TRBJ2-2; TRBD1 might be the D (7 bases). Between the trimmed V and J ends, which lost 3 bases and 2 bases, there was a span of 16 bases. Germline V gene sequence: CDR1 ENHRY, CDR2 SYGVKD. The CDR3 runs 17 residues. DNA for the CDR3: TGTGCCATCAGTGACGGAGGGACAGCGCAAAACACCGGGGAGCTGTTTTTT. The encoded protein is CAISDGGTAQNTGELFF.

This clonotype was counted at least ten times. The rearrangement links TRBV10-3 to TRBJ2-5; 7 nucleotides line up with TRBD1. The V segment lost 0 bases and the J segment 5 bases; nucleotides outside the gene matches: 6. This CDR3 is built from 15 residues. Germline values: CDR1 ENHRY, CDR2 SYGVKD. CDR3 nucleotides: TGTGCCATCAGTGAGTCGAAGTGGGGACAGGAGACCCAGTACTTC. Amino acid sequence: CAISESKWGQETQYF.

This clonotype was recorded at least ten times. The chain employs TRBV2 and TRBJ1-3; D is unclear. Trimming shortened V by 5 bases and J by 5 bases, and 7 bases separated the two germline ends. Germline V CDR1 and CDR2: SNHLY, FYNNEI. This CDR3 has 12 amino acids. The CDR3 DNA reads as TGTGCCAGCAGTCCCGGGAGAAACACCATATATTTT. Translation: CASSPGRNTIYF.

The CDR3 spells CASSLPRQGFGGSPLHF. DNA of the CDR3: TGTGCCAGCAGTTTACCAAGACAGGGGTTCGGAGGCTCACCCCTCCACTTT. The J gene is TRBJ1-6, the V gene TRBV12-3 or TRBV12-4; TRBD1 aligns across 8 bases. The CDR3 runs to 17 residues. V trimming: 2 bases; J trimming: 10 bases; junction bases outside the gene matches: 13.

A note on this clonotype: A much larger clonotype is one base distant, so this may be a read error. V is TRBV20-1 and J is TRBJ2-7; 11 bases are shared with TRBD1. The CDR3 runs to 16 residues. Per germline, CDR1 DFQATT and CDR2 SNEGSKA (reference sequence). V gave up 3 bases and J gave up 3 bases; unmatched junction bases: 10. The CDR3 is CSARVPTGTGGYEQYF. The CDR3 nucleotides read TGCAGTGCTAGGGTCCCAACCGGGACAGGGGGCTACGAGCAGTACTTC.

V gene TRBV12-3 or TRBV12-4 combines with J gene TRBJ2-1; no reliable D call. This CDR3 comprises 13 residues. V lost 7 bases, J lost 8 bases, and 15 bases lay in between. CDR3 nucleotides: TGTGCCAGCACTCGTCGTGCCGGGCATGAGCAGTTCTTC. Translating it yields CASTRRAGHEQFF.

This clonotype was seen a handful of times. V and J are TRBV29-1 and TRBJ1-1; 8 bases line up with TRBD1. Germline-derived CDR1 and CDR2 are SQVTM and ANQGSEA. Unmatched junction bases numbered 8, after V lost 7 bases and J lost 1 base. The CDR3 runs to 14 residues. The CDR3 region is CSAGAGTGNTEAFF. The CDR3 DNA reads TGCAGCGCCGGGGCCGGGACAGGGAACACTGAAGCTTTCTTT.

Details on this clonotype: This clone may be a read error of a much larger clone one base away. This chain joins TRBV9 and TRBJ2-1; 10 bases are a match to TRBD2. The CDR3 consists of 15 residues. Germline V gene data show CDR1 as SGDLS and CDR2 as YYNGEE. The CDR3 DNA reads as TGTGCCAGCGGCGTAGCTTTAGCGGGGGGAAATGAGCAGTTCTTC. Amino acids: CASGVALAGGNEQFF.

This clonotype has ten or more counts. The chain links TRBV18 to TRBJ1-1; D remains ambiguous. This CDR3 has 12 residues. The germline CDR1 and CDR2 sequences are KGHSH and LQKENI. With 3 bases removed from V and 10 bases from J, the gap between germline ends came to 12 bases. CDR3 protein: CASSPEGARAFF. The DNA of the CDR3 is TGTGCCAGCTCACCCGAAGGTGCCAGAGCTTTCTTT.

This clonotype was detected ten times or more. Compared with germline, one end of the junction differs, possibly owing to a read error. The V gene is TRBV9, the J gene TRBJ2-2; D might be TRBD1 (6 bases). Germline V gene lookup returns CDR1 SGDLS and CDR2 YYNGEE. The CDR3 loop spans 14 amino acids. CDR3 in amino acids: CASSVGGNTGELFF. DNA for the CDR3: TGTGCCAGCAGTGTAGGGGGGAACACCGGGGAGCTGTTTTTT.

This sequence joins TRBV10-3 and TRBJ2-2; 7 bases line up with TRBD2. V was clipped by 11 bases and J by 2 bases; unmatched bases: 8. CDR1 and CDR2 (germline): ENHRY, SYGVKD. The CDR3 covers 14 residues. The DNA for the CDR3 is TGTGCCGTCCATCCGGGGGGAAACACCGGGGAGCTGTTTTTT. It specifies CAVHPGGNTGELFF.

The chain links TRBV20-1 to TRBJ2-1; 14 bases are shared with TRBD2. The CDR3 totals 15 residues. Unmatched junction bases numbered 8, after V lost 5 bases and J lost 8 bases. Germline-derived CDR1 and CDR2 are DFQATT and SNEGSKA (reference sequence). The CDR3 spells CSAGSGTSGGYEQFF. The CDR3 nucleotides read TGCAGTGCTGGCTCCGGGACTAGCGGGGGATATGAGCAGTTCTTC.

This clonotype was detected ten times or more. The chain combines TRBV27 with TRBJ2-7; D call uncertain. The CDR3 sequence is 15 residues long. V was cut by 5 bases and J by 0 bases, with 14 bases left in between. CDR1 MNHEY and CDR2 SMNVEV come from the germline V gene (reference sequence). The CDR3 region is CASSPPGWNSYEQYF. In DNA form, the CDR3 reads TGTGCCAGCAGTCCTCCCGGGTGGAACTCCTACGAGCAGTACTTC.

This clonotype was detected ten times or more. The chain couples TRBV5-1 to TRBJ1-1; 7 positions agree with TRBD1. J was trimmed by 4 bases and V by 0 bases; bases with no gene match: 6. Germline CDR1 SGHRS, CDR2 YFSETQ. The CDR3 length is 15 residues. The CDR3: CASSLETGVGTEAFF. DNA of the CDR3: TGCGCCAGCAGCTTGGAAACAGGGGTCGGCACTGAAGCTTTCTTT.

Many counts were recorded for this clonotype. CDR3 loop: CASSLSGTNEKLFF. The CDR3 nucleotides are TGCGCCAGCAGCTTGTCCGGGACTAATGAAAAACTGTTTTTT. The chain uses TRBV5-1 and TRBJ1-4, with D unclear. The V and J ends lost 1 base and 2 bases respectively, with 6 bases between them. Germline V CDR1 and CDR2: SGHRS, YFSETQ. The CDR3 is 14 amino acids.

This clonotype was counted at least ten times. J is TRBJ1-2 and V is TRBV7-9; D may be TRBD1 (6 bases). Germline loops: CDR1 SEHNR, CDR2 FQNEAQ (reference sequence). V was clipped by 6 bases and J by 3 bases, with 17 bases between them. The CDR3 runs 15 residues. CDR3 region: CASRRGGEPHYGYTF. The DNA of the CDR3 is TGTGCCAGCAGACGAGGGGGGGAGCCCCACTATGGCTACACCTTC.

This clonotype was seen a handful of times. The genes are TRBV9 and TRBJ2-2; maybe TRBD1 (6 bases). CDR1 SGDLS and CDR2 YYNGEE come from the germline V gene. Trimming removed 4 bases at V and 4 bases at J, with 14 bases between. The CDR3 covers 15 residues. CDR3 region: CASSFRDTGTGELFF. In DNA form, the CDR3 reads TGTGCCAGCAGCTTCCGGGACACAGGCACCGGGGAGCTGTTTTTT.

This clonotype was detected many times. This rearrangement joins TRBV7-2 to TRBJ2-2, with 9 bases fitting TRBD2. CDR3 length equals 16 residues. Germline V gives CDR1 SGHTA, CDR2 FQGNSA. Losses at the gene ends were 5 bases for V and 1 base for J; bases not matched to a gene: 5. CDR3 nucleotide sequence: TGTGCCAGCAGCCCTCTTAGCGGGGGGAACACCGGGGAGCTGTTTTTT. Translation gives CASSPLSGGNTGELFF. Filled out from reference TRBV7-2 and TRBJ2-2, the complete variable domain reads GAGVSQSPSNKVTEKGKDVELRCDPISGHTALYWYRQSLGQGLEFLIYFQGNSAPDKSGLPSDRFSAERTGGSVSTLTIQRTQQEDSAVYLCASSPLSGGNTGELFFGEGSRLTVL.

In this sample, this clonotype turned up a few times. This chain connects TRBV5-1 to TRBJ2-7; TRBD1 matches 10 bases. Germline CDR1 and CDR2: SGHRS and YFSETQ. This CDR3 region has 17 residues. V dropped 4 bases and J dropped 5; count of bases not matched to a gene: 15. The CDR3 nucleotides read TGCGCCAGCAGCCCGATGACAGGGGGCTCCCCTTGGAACGAGCAGTACTTC. It encodes CASSPMTGGSPWNEQYF. The whole variable domain, remainder taken from reference TRBV5-1 and TRBJ2-7, is KAGVTQTPRYLIKTRGQQVTLSCSPISGHRSVSWYQQTPGQGLQFLFEYFSETQRNKGNFPGRFSGRQFSNSRSEMNVSTLELGDSALYLCASSPMTGGSPWNEQYFGPGTRLTVT.